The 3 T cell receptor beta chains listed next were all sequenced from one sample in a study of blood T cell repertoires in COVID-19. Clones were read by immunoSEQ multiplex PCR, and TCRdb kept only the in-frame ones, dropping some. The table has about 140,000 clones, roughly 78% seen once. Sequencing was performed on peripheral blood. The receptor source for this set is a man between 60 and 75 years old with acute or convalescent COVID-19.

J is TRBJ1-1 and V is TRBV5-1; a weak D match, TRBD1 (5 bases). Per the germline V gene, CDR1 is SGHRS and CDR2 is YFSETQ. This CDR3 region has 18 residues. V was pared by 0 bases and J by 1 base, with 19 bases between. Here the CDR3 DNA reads TGCGCCAGCAGCTTGGGGCTAGGGTCGGCAGGGCGGAACACTGAAGCTTTCTTT. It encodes CASSLGLGSAGRNTEAFF.

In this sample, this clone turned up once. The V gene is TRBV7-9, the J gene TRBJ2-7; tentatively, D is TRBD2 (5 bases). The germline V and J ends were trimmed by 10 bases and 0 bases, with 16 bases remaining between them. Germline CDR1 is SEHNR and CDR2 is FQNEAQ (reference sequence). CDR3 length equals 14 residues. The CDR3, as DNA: TGTGCCACCGGGTGGACTGGACTCTCCTACGAGCAGTACTTC. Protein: CATGWTGLSYEQYF. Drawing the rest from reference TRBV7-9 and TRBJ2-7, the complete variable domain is DTGVSQNPRHKITKRGQNVTFRCDPISEHNRLYWYRQTLGQGPEFLTYFQNEAQLEKSRLLSDRFSAERPKGSFSTLEIQRTEQGDSAMYLCATGWTGLSYEQYFGPGTRLTVT.

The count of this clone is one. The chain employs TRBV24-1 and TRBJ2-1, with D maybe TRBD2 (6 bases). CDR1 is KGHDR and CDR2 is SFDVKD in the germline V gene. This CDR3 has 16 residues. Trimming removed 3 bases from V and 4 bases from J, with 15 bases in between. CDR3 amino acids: CATSDRPGLRYNEQFF. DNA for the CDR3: TGTGCCACCAGTGATCGCCCGGGACTCCGGTACAATGAGCAGTTCTTC.